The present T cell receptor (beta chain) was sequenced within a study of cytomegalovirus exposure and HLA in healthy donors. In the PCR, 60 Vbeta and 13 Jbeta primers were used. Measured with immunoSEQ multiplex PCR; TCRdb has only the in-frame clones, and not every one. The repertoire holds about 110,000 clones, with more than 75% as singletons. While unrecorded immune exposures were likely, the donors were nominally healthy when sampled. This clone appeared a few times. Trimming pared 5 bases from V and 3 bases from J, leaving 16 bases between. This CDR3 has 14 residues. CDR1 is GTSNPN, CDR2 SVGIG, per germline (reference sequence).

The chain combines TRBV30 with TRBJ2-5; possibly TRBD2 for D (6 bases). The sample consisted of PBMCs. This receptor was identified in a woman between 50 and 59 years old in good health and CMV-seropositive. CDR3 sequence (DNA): TGTGCCTGGGGGGGGAAGGGGTTGGAAGAGACCCAGTACTTC. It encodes CAWGGKGLEETQYF.